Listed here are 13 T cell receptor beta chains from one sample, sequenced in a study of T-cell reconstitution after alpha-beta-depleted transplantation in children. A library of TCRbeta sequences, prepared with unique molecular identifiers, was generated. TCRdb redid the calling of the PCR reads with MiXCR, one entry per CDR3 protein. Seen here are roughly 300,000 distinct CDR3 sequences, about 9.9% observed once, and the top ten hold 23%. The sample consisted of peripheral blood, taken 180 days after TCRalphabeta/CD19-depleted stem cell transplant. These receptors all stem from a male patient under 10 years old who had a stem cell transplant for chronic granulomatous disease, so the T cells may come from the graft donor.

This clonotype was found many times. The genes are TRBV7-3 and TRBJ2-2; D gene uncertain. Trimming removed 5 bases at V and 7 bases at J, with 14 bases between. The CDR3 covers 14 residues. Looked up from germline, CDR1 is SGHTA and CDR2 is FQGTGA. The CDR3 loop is CASSPDLYGGELFF. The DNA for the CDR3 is TGTGCCAGCAGCCCCGACCTTTACGGCGGGGAGCTGTTTTTT.

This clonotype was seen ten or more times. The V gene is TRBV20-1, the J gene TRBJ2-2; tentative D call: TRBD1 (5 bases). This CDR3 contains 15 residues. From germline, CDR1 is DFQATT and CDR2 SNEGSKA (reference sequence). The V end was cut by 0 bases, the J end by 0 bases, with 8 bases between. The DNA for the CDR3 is TGCAGTGCTAGAGATGTCAGGGCGAACACCGGGGAGCTGTTTTTT. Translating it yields CSARDVRANTGELFF.

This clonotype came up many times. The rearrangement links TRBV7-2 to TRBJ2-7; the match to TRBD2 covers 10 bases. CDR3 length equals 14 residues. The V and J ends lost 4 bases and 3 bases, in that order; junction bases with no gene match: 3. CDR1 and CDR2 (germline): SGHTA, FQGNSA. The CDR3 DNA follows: TGTGCCAGCAGCTCTAGCGGGAGAGACTACGAGCAGTACTTC. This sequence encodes CASSSSGRDYEQYF.

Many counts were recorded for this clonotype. CDR3 sequence: CASSDGTSGYNEQFF. The CDR3 DNA sequence: TGCGCCAGCAGTGACGGGACTAGCGGTTACAATGAGCAGTTCTTC. V usage is TRBV10-2 and J usage is TRBJ2-1, with 11 nucleotides matching TRBD2. Germline V lookup: CDR1 WSHSY, CDR2 SAAADI. After removal of 3 bases from V and 4 bases from J, the junction contained 2 bases not matched to a gene. The CDR3 has 15 amino acids.

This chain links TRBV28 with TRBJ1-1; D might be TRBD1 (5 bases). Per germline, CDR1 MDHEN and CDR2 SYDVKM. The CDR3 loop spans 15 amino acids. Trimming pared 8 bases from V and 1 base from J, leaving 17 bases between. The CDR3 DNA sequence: TGTGCCAGCGGTATGACCATGGGGGGGAACACTGAAGCTTTCTTT. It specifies CASGMTMGGNTEAFF.

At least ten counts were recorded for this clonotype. The DNA of the CDR3 is TGTGCCAGCAGGATTAGCGGGAGAGGCTACGAGCAGTACTTC. The encoded protein is CASRISGRGYEQYF. This sequence joins TRBV28 and TRBJ2-7; 9 bases agree with TRBD2. This CDR3 spans 14 amino acids. Germline V lookup: CDR1 MDHEN, CDR2 SYDVKM. After removal of 6 bases from V and 3 bases from J, the junction contained 6 bases not matched to a gene.

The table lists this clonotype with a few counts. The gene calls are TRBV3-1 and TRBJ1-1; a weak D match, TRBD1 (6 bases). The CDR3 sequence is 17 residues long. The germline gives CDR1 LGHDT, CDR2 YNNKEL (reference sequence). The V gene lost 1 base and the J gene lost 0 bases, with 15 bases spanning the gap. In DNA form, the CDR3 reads TGTGCCAGCAGCCAAGCGTCGGTAAGGGGGGTGAACACTGAAGCTTTCTTT. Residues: CASSQASVRGVNTEAFF. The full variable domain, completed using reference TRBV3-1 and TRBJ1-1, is DTAVSQTPKYLVTQMGNDKSIKCEQNLGHDTMYWYKQDSKKFLKIMFSYNNKELIINETVPNRFSPKSPDKAHLNLHINSLELGDSAVYFCASSQASVRGVNTEAFFGQGTRLTVV.

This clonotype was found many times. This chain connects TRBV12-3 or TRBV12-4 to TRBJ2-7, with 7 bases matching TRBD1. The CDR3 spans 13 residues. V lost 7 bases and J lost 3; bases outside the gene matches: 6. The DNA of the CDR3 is TGTGCCAGCAAGGCCAGGGGGAACTACGAGCAGTACTTC. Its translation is CASKARGNYEQYF.

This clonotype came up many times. CDR3 region: CASSLGQGYNEKLFF. The CDR3 bases are TGTGCCAGCAGCTTGGGACAGGGGTATAATGAAAAACTGTTTTTT. The chain carries TRBV5-6 and TRBJ1-4, with 8 bases fitting TRBD1. V trimming: 0 bases; J trimming: 4 bases; junction bases outside the gene matches: 2. This CDR3 is 15 amino acids long. Germline loops: CDR1 SGHDT, CDR2 YYEEEE.

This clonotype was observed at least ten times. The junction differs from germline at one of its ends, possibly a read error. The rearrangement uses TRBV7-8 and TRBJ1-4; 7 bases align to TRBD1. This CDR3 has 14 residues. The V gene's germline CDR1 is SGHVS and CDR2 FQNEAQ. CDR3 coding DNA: TGTGCCAGCAGCTTAAAACGGGTAGACAGGGAGAAACATTTT. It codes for CASSLKRVDREKHF.

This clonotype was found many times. DNA for the CDR3: TGTGCCAGCAGCTTAAGGGACAGTTACAATGAGCAGTTCTTC. Its protein product is CASSLRDSYNEQFF. The chain uses TRBV5-5 and TRBJ2-1; 7 bases are a match to TRBD1. This CDR3 is built from 14 residues. J gave up 4 bases and V 2 bases, and 3 bases lay outside the gene matches. CDR1 and CDR2 (germline): SGHKS, YYEKEE (reference sequence).

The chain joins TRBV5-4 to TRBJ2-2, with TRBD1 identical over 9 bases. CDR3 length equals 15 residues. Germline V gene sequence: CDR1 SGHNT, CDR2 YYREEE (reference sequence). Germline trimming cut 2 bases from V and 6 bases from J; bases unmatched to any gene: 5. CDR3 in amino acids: CASSFGQGRAGELFF. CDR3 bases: TGTGCCAGCAGCTTCGGACAGGGGAGGGCCGGGGAGCTGTTTTTT.

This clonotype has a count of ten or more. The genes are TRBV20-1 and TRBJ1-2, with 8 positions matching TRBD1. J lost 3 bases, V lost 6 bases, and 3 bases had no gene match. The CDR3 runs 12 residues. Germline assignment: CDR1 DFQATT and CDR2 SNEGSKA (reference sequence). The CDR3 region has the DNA TGCAGTGCCCGGGGACAGGACTATGGCTACACCTTC. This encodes CSARGQDYGYTF.